Below, 17 T cell receptor beta chains from the same sample are listed, as sequenced in a study of T cell responses to AZD1222 COVID-19 vaccine. Some clones are missing from TCRdb's copy, which holds only in-frame ones; the method was immunoSEQ multiplex PCR. The repertoire has about 130,000 clones, approximately 94% of them found once; the top ten carry 3.1%. Material: peripheral blood, obtained on day 0 of AZD1222 vaccination. The receptors stem from an adult in good health.

This clone was seen only once. This sequence joins TRBV9 and TRBJ2-1; 10 positions agree with TRBD2. With V trimmed by 4 bases and J by 7 bases, 8 bases remained unmatched. The CDR3 contains 15 residues. The germline V gene has CDR1 SGDLS and CDR2 YYNGEE. The CDR3 DNA reads TGTGCCAGCAGCCTTCTAGCGGGAGTAGTTAATGAGCAGTTCTTC. It is translated as CASSLLAGVVNEQFF.

The V and J genes are TRBV9 and TRBJ1-2, with 7 bases that match TRBD1. CDR3 length: 15 amino acids. V gave up 0 bases and J gave up 5 bases; unmatched junction bases: 7. The germline V gene encodes CDR1 SGDLS and CDR2 YYNGEE. DNA of the CDR3: TGTGCCAGCAGCGTAGGGGCAGGGGGGGATTATGGCTACACCTTC. Protein: CASSVGAGGDYGYTF.

The V call is TRBV19, the J call TRBJ2-7, with a possible D match to TRBD2 (5 bases). The V gene's germline CDR1 is LNHDA and CDR2 SQIVND (reference sequence). CDR3 length: 15 amino acids. The V gene lost 7 bases and the J gene lost 0 bases, with 16 bases spanning the gap. The CDR3 loop reads CASTMGAGSSYEQYF. Written as DNA, the CDR3 is TGTGCCAGTACTATGGGTGCGGGCTCCTCCTACGAGCAGTACTTC.

The rearrangement uses TRBV6-1 and TRBJ1-5, with TRBD1 as a possible D gene (6 bases). This CDR3 region has 15 residues. Between the trimmed V and J ends, which lost 3 bases and 0 bases, there was a span of 9 bases. Germline CDR1 and CDR2: MNHNS and SASEGT. CDR3 sequence: CASSDWTVSNQPQHF. In nucleotides, the CDR3 is TGTGCCAGCAGTGATTGGACAGTTAGCAATCAGCCCCAGCATTTT.

V gene TRBV28 combines with J gene TRBJ1-5, with 7 bases lining up with TRBD1. Germline V lookup: CDR1 MDHEN, CDR2 SYDVKM. V lost 8 bases to trimming and J lost 3 bases; unmatched junction nucleotides: 7. This CDR3 contains 14 residues. The CDR3, as DNA: TGTGCCAGCCTCGACAGGGCGGACAATCAGCCCCAGCATTTT. Translation: CASLDRADNQPQHF. The variable domain in full, completed from reference TRBV28 and TRBJ1-5, reads DVKVTQSSRYLVKRTGEKVFLECVQDMDHENMFWYRQDPGLGLRLIYFSYDVKMKEKGDIPEGYSVSREKKERFSLILESASTNQTSMYLCASLDRADNQPQHFGDGTRLSIL.

This chain links TRBV28 with TRBJ1-2; maybe TRBD1 (6 bases). CDR3 size: 15 residues. V was shortened by 1 base and J by 8 bases, with 17 bases between the two germline ends. The germline CDR1 and CDR2 sequences are MDHEN and SYDVKM. CDR3 in amino acids: CASSLFLQGTGGYTF. DNA for the CDR3: TGTGCCAGCAGTTTATTTTTACAGGGCACAGGAGGCTACACCTTC.

The J gene is TRBJ1-2, the V gene TRBV4-2; weak D call: TRBD1 (5 bases). Trimming cost V 1 base and J 6 bases, with 12 bases left between them. The CDR3 runs 14 residues. In germline, CDR1 is LGHNA, CDR2 YNFKEQ. CDR3 bases: TGTGCCAGCAGCCAAGTGGGGGAAGGAGATGGCTACACCTTC. Its translation is CASSQVGEGDGYTF.

The chain combines TRBV29-1 with TRBJ2-3, with D tentatively TRBD2 (6 bases). Between the trimmed V and J ends, which lost 1 base and 5 bases, there was a span of 10 bases. The length of the CDR3 is 13 residues. Per the germline V gene, CDR1 is SQVTM and CDR2 is ANQGSEA. CDR3 bases: TGCAGCGTTGAAGTTTCGGGACTAGATACGCAGTATTTT. It encodes CSVEVSGLDTQYF.

The J gene is TRBJ1-3, the V gene TRBV28; the D gene is possibly TRBD1 (5 bases). Germline CDR1 reads MDHEN; CDR2 reads SYDVKM. The CDR3 sequence is 14 residues long. V lost 5 bases and J 2 bases, leaving 10 bases between the germline ends. CDR3 loop: CASSLAGPGNTIYF. CDR3 sequence (DNA): TGTGCCAGCAGTCTAGCAGGGCCTGGAAACACCATATATTTT.

The sample holds one count of this clone. The chain has TRBV5-4 and TRBJ2-1; 13 positions agree with TRBD2. Trimming cost V 4 bases and J 4 bases; bases outside gene matches: 14. The CDR3 contains 19 residues. CDR1 is SGHNT, CDR2 YYREEE, per germline (reference sequence). The CDR3 DNA reads as TGTGCCAGCAGCAGACCGGGACTAGCGGGGCCATACACGTACAATGAGCAGTTCTTC. Protein: CASSRPGLAGPYTYNEQFF.

The V and J genes are TRBV6-5 and TRBJ1-6; TRBD1 matches 10 bases. CDR1 and CDR2 from the germline V gene are MNHEY and SVGAGI. Losses at the gene ends were 6 bases for V and 10 bases for J; bases not matched to a gene: 6. CDR3 size: 14 residues. The CDR3 DNA is TGTGCCAGCAGAGGGACAGGGGATGGCTCACCCCTCCACTTT. Protein sequence: CASRGTGDGSPLHF.

The chain carries TRBV10-3 and TRBJ2-7; no clear D. V lost 6 bases and J 2 bases, leaving 8 bases between the germline ends. Germline assignment: CDR1 ENHRY and CDR2 SYGVKD. The CDR3 extends over 12 amino acids. CDR3 DNA: TGTGCCATCAGGACGGCAGCCTACGAGCAGTACTTC. Protein product: CAIRTAAYEQYF.

The sample holds one count of this clone. This chain connects TRBV2 to TRBJ2-1, with a tentative D call TRBD1 (6 bases). The CDR3 extends over 15 amino acids. Looked up from germline, CDR1 is SNHLY and CDR2 is FYNNEI. V was trimmed by 6 bases and J by 5 bases, leaving 17 bases between them. The CDR3 DNA reads as TGTGCCAGCAGCGAGACTCGGAAGGGGGACAATGAGCAGTTCTTC. Translated, it gives CASSETRKGDNEQFF.

The chain couples TRBV4-2 to TRBJ2-5, with 7 bases lining up with TRBD2. Losses at the gene ends were 1 base for V and 1 base for J; bases not matched to a gene: 18. Germline loops: CDR1 LGHNA, CDR2 YNFKEQ. The CDR3 loop spans 20 amino acids. CDR3 nucleotide sequence: TGTGCCAGCAGCCAAGGGTTTACGCAATCGGCTAGCGGAATCCAAGAGACCCAGTACTTC. This sequence encodes CASSQGFTQSASGIQETQYF.

The chain uses TRBV14 and TRBJ2-6; 7 positions match TRBD2. CDR1 SGHDN and CDR2 FVKESK come from the germline V gene. The length of the CDR3 is 16 residues. Unmatched junction bases numbered 11, after V lost 11 bases and J lost 1 base. In nucleotides, the CDR3 is TGTGCCGTCAAAAAAGCGGGATTGTCTGGGGCCAACGTCCTGACTTTC. Protein sequence: CAVKKAGLSGANVLTF.

The chain links TRBV7-9 to TRBJ1-3; maybe TRBD1 (5 bases). CDR3 length: 14 residues. V shed 5 bases and J shed 4 bases, with 12 bases lying between them. The germline V gene encodes CDR1 SEHNR and CDR2 FQNEAQ (reference sequence). CDR3 loop: CASSLQGQGNTIYF. The CDR3 DNA sequence: TGTGCCAGCAGCCTTCAGGGTCAGGGAAACACCATATATTTT.

This clone was found once. The gene calls are TRBV7-9 and TRBJ1-1, with D maybe TRBD1 (5 bases). Trimming removed 4 bases at V and 1 base at J, with 7 bases between. The CDR3 runs 13 residues. CDR1 is SEHNR, CDR2 FQNEAQ, per germline (reference sequence). The CDR3 DNA reads as TGTGCCAGCAGCTCCGACAGGAACACTGAAGCTTTCTTT. It encodes CASSSDRNTEAFF.